Following are 10 T cell receptor beta chains from one sample sequenced in a study of blood T cell repertoires in COVID-19. Produced via immunoSEQ multiplex PCR; TCRdb's table is partial and in-frame only. Among 250,000 to 400,000 clones listed, 88% were seen once. Sequenced: peripheral blood. Every receptor here comes from a woman in her thirties with COVID-19, enrolled during active disease.

This clone appeared a few times. The CDR3, as DNA: TGTGCCAGCAGCCAGAAGGGACTAGCTGTCCACGAGCAGTACTTC. Translation: CASSQKGLAVHEQYF. The chain recombines TRBV4-2 with TRBJ2-7; 9 bases are shared with TRBD2. This CDR3 is built from 15 residues. Germline V lookup: CDR1 LGHNA, CDR2 YNFKEQ. Trimming took 3 bases from V and 5 from J; bases not matched to a gene: 8.

This clone was detected only once. This chain connects TRBV29-1 to TRBJ1-4, with unresolved D. The V end lost 7 bases, the J end lost 2 bases, and 11 bases lay between the germline ends. The CDR3 length is 13 residues. The germline V gene encodes CDR1 SQVTM and CDR2 ANQGSEA. CDR3 in DNA: TGCAGCGCCGCGGGAGTTACTAATGAAAAACTGTTTTTT. As protein: CSAAGVTNEKLFF.

This chain links TRBV3-1 (or the pseudogene TRBV3-2) with TRBJ1-3; tentatively, D is TRBD1 (5 bases). The CDR3 runs 14 residues. V gave up 2 bases and J gave up 5 bases, with 10 bases separating them. Germline V CDR1 and CDR2: LGHDT, YNNKEL (reference sequence). The chain's CDR3 is CASSQRDSRNTIYF. CDR3 nucleotide sequence: TGTGCCAGCAGCCAACGAGACAGTAGAAACACCATATATTTT.

V usage is TRBV3-1 (or the pseudogene TRBV3-2) and J usage is TRBJ2-2; TRBD2 matches at 12 bases. The CDR3 contains 16 residues. V was pared by 4 bases and J by 7 bases, with 7 bases of the junction left unmatched. CDR1 is LGHDT, CDR2 YNNKEL, per germline (reference sequence). In DNA form, the CDR3 reads TGTGCCAGCAGCCCGGTACTAGCGGGGGGCGGCGGGGAGCTGTTTTTT. It specifies CASSPVLAGGGGELFF.

This clone was seen more than once but under ten times. V is TRBV19 and J is TRBJ1-5; D remains unclear. The germline V and J ends were trimmed by 5 bases and 3 bases, with 11 bases remaining between them. The germline gives CDR1 LNHDA, CDR2 SQIVND (reference sequence). The CDR3 is made up of 14 amino acids. This chain's CDR3 is CASSVGGINQPQHF. For the CDR3, the DNA is TGTGCCAGTAGTGTCGGCGGAATCAATCAGCCCCAGCATTTT. Variable domain in full (rest from reference TRBV19 and TRBJ1-5): DGGITQSPKYLFRKEGQNVTLSCEQNLNHDAMYWYRQDPGQGLRLIYYSQIVNDFQKGDIAEGYSVSREKKESFPLTVTSAQKNPTAFYLCASSVGGINQPQHFGDGTRLSIL.

The chain carries TRBV18 and TRBJ1-1; D unclear. This CDR3 has 15 amino acids. Trimming shortened V by 6 bases and J by 0 bases, and 14 bases separated the two germline ends. Per germline, CDR1 KGHSH and CDR2 LQKENI. CDR3 DNA: TGTGCCAGCTCCCCTTTTGCAGGTCTGAACACTGAAGCTTTCTTT. This codes for CASSPFAGLNTEAFF.

The rearrangement joins TRBV28 to TRBJ1-2; no definite D call. The CDR3 length is 15 residues. Trimming removed 3 bases from V and 4 bases from J, with 15 bases in between. The germline gives CDR1 MDHEN, CDR2 SYDVKM. This chain's CDR3 is CASSLVAEESYGYTF. In DNA form, the CDR3 reads TGTGCCAGCAGTTTGGTCGCGGAGGAGAGCTATGGCTACACCTTC.

The chain uses TRBV24-1 and TRBJ1-5; D is ambiguous. The germline gives CDR1 KGHDR, CDR2 SFDVKD. The CDR3 runs 13 residues. V was pared by 12 bases and J by 4 bases, with 15 bases between. CDR3 in amino acids: CAVDGGWNQPQHF. The CDR3 bases are TGTGCCGTCGACGGAGGATGGAATCAGCCCCAGCATTTT.

The rearrangement uses TRBV19 and TRBJ1-6; weak D call: TRBD1 (6 bases). Looked up from germline, CDR1 is LNHDA and CDR2 is SQIVND (reference sequence). With 3 bases removed from V and 7 bases from J, the gap between germline ends came to 10 bases. This CDR3 is built from 14 residues. CDR3 protein: CASSIGRGNSPLHF. DNA for the CDR3: TGTGCCAGTAGTATCGGCAGGGGAAATTCACCCCTCCACTTT.

The chain employs TRBV2 and TRBJ1-1, with no clear D. V was shortened by 4 bases and J by 6 bases, with 6 bases between the two germline ends. The germline V gene has CDR1 SNHLY and CDR2 FYNNEI. This CDR3 region has 11 residues. This CDR3 is CASSGGAEAFF. The CDR3 DNA follows: TGTGCCAGCAGTGGGGGAGCTGAAGCTTTCTTT.